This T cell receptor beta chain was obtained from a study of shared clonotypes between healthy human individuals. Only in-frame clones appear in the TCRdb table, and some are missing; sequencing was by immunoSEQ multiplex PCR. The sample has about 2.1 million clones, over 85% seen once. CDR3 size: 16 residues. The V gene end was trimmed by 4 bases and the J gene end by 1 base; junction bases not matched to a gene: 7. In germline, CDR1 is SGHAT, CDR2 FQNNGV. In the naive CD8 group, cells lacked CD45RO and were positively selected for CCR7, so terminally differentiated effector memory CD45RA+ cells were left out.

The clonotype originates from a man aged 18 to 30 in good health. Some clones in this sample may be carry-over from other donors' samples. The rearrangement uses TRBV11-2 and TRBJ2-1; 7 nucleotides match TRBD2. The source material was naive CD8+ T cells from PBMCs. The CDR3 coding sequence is TGTGCCAGCAGCTCAGGGCGGGGGAGATCCTACAATGAGCAGTTCTTC. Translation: CASSSGRGRSYNEQFF.